The clone carrying this T cell receptor beta chain came up many times. V gave up 5 bases and J gave up 6 bases, with 20 bases separating them. Germline V gene data show CDR1 as SGHAT and CDR2 as FQNNGV. The CDR3 is made up of 16 amino acids. Building of the TCR beta libraries involved iRepertoire HTBI primers and Arm-PCR of CDR3 regions. TCRdb redid the calling of the multiplex PCR reads with MiXCR, one entry per CDR3 protein. Among approximately 440,000 distinct CDR3 sequences listed, under 20% were seen once. These data come from a study of regulatory T cells in long-lasting Graves disease. Specified time point: newly diagnosed GD, antithyroid drugs for less than 3 months. Isolated PBMC RNA provided the starting material for the TCR library. These data were also filed under a second study, of T cells in Graves' hyperthyroidism and ophthalmopathy.

This receptor was identified in a man aged 40-55 years with Graves disease. The V and J genes are TRBV11-2 and TRBJ2-1; D is possibly TRBD2 (6 bases). The material sequenced was peripheral blood mononuclear cells (PBMCs), taken at new diagnosis, from a patient treated with antithyroid drugs. The CDR3 loop reads CASSAGWENLGNEQFF. The CDR3 bases are TGTGCCAGCAGCGCGGGATGGGAGAATCTAGGCAATGAGCAGTTCTTC.